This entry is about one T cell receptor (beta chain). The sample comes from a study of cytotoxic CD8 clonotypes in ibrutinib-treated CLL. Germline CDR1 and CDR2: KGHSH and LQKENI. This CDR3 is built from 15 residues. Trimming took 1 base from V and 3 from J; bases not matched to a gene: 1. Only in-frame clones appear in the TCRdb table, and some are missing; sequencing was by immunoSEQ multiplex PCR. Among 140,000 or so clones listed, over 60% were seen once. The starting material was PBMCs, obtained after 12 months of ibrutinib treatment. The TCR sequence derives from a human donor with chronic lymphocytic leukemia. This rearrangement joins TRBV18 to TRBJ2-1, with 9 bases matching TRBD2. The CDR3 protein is CASSPLAGDYNEQFF. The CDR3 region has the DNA TGTGCCAGCTCACCACTAGCGGGGGACTACAATGAGCAGTTCTTC.